Listed here is a single T cell receptor beta chain. This receptor's antigen is unknown. No much larger clonotype is one base removed from it; base qualities were not supplied. The immunoSEQ Assay, a bias-controlled multiplex PCR, was used to amplify TCRbeta CDR3 regions from genomic DNA. Per the source publication's procedure: Nucleated cell counts per sample were estimated from amplification of reference gene primers within the assay. To quantify the absolute abundance of each unique TCRbeta CDR3 rearrangement, sequence reads were collapsed and filtered. For each sample, productive Simpson clonality was calculated as the square root of Simpson's diversity index over productive rearrangements. The table comes from immuneACCESS by way of TCRdb, which keeps in-frame sequences with V and J called. Part of the clones is missing from these tables; in studies checked, under half for an unresolved V gene and the rest for unknown reasons. The V and J calls and clone size were taken over from that table, and D and trimming were inferred from the DNA. The table for this sample lists just under 95,000 clones; under 90% of them were counted only once. The ten largest make up 15% to 20% of the sample.

Reading from cysteine to phenylalanine, the CDR3 counts 15 amino acids. Of all the DNA, just the CDR3 is kept, 45 bases in frame from base 1. CDR1 and CDR2 (MNHNY, SVGAGI) derive from the germline V gene (reference sequence). After removal of 5 bases from V and 4 bases from J, the junction retains 9 bases not matched to a gene. Collaborating institutions collected whole blood in K2EDTA tubes following their own protocols. For TCRbeta analysis, collaborators shipped samples in one of three forms: frozen whole blood, isolated PBMCs, or DNA extracted from either of those sample types. The sample belongs to a study of blood T cell repertoires in COVID-19 (dated by TCRdb to about 2020). Study-wide context: The collaborator samples originated in the United States, Italy and Spain and spanned the acute and convalescent phases of COVID-19. The material from the prospective study consisted of cDNA or gDNA derived from T cells, B-cell-depleted T cells, or PBMCs. Deeply sampled blood TCRbeta repertoires from subjects exposed to, actively infected with, or recovered from COVID-19 were included in the dataset. A freely available public database, intended as a resource for researchers studying the immune response to SARS-CoV-2, is where the repertoires were released. The samples were drawn from the first 160 participants of the ongoing ImmuneRACE study and from 1,254 subjects provided by 6 global collaborators. Nearly every sample came with metadata listing a de-identified subject ID, COVID-19 status, age in years and sex. Where HLA class I and class II types were available, the types were taken from metadata supplied by the sample provider, not from assay-based typing.

Beyond this particular receptor, the publication reports: The quantity of clinical and demographic metadata differed by source and by participant and was supplied without curation.

The source is a human donor in a cohort sampled during active COVID-19. The sequenced material came from peripheral blood. The chain is made from TRBV6-6 and TRBJ2-7, and TRBD1 matches 9 of the central bases. The sequenced DNA is TGTGCCAGCAGTCCACAGGGGGCGATGAAATACGAGCAGTACTTC. The translation is CASSPQGAMKYEQYF.